The 14 T cell receptor beta chains below all came from one sample that was sequenced in a study of T cells in Graves' hyperthyroidism and ophthalmopathy (dated by TCRdb to the late 2010s). The library was obtained by multiplex PCR. TCRdb lists the instrument as Illumina HiSeq 2000. The TCR beta CDR3 regions were amplified from the RNA transcripts. For the first round of RT-PCR on the TCR CDR3, the HTBI primer set was used together with the Qiagen OneStep RT-PCR kit. TCRdb took the public reads, trimmed them with fastp at Q25, ran MiXCR for clone calling and kept in-frame beta chains. Rows with a matching CDR3 protein are joined into one entry that keeps the most common DNA and genes. Recorded for this sample are some 270,000 distinct CDR3 sequences; 13% of them occurred a single time. The ten largest account for roughly 8% of the sample. The sequencing sample was made of blood. These receptors originate from a woman aged 30 to 39 with Graves' hyperthyroidism that later progressed to Graves' ophthalmopathy.

A word on this clonotype: A much more abundant neighbour one base away suggests this may be a read error. This sequence joins TRBV20-1 and TRBJ2-1; D is ambiguous. The length of the CDR3 is 17 residues. Germline CDR1 reads DFQATT; CDR2 reads SNEGSKA (reference sequence). The CDR3 here is CSASDSADLSSYNDQFF. In nucleotides, the CDR3 is TGCAGTGCCTCGGATAGTGCGGACCTTAGCTCCTACAATGACCAGTTCTTC.

This clonotype was counted ten times or more. The V call is TRBV5-1, the J call TRBJ2-7, with TRBD1 matching over 8 bases. The CDR3 spans 16 residues. The junction had 7 bases not matched to a gene; V was cut back by 0 bases and J by 2 bases. Germline values: CDR1 SGHRS, CDR2 YFSETQ. CDR3 amino acids: CASSLASGTGAYEQYF. In DNA form, the CDR3 reads TGCGCCAGCAGCTTGGCGTCGGGGACAGGAGCCTACGAGCAGTACTTC.

This clonotype was seen many times. The chain combines TRBV29-1 with TRBJ2-1, with 11 bases fitting TRBD2. CDR1 SQVTM and CDR2 ANQGSEA come from the germline V gene. With 4 bases clipped from V and 4 bases from J, the junction kept 6 bases outside the gene matches. The CDR3 sequence is 15 residues long. Here the CDR3 DNA reads TGCAGCGTTGTAGGGACTAGCGGATCTTACAATGAGCAGTTCTTC. This translates into CSVVGTSGSYNEQFF.

This clonotype was recorded at least ten times. The J gene is TRBJ2-5, the V gene TRBV2, with a possible D match to TRBD2 (5 bases). The CDR3 runs 11 residues. The ends were cut back, 7 bases at V and 5 bases at J, with 8 bases in the middle. CDR1 and CDR2 (germline): SNHLY, FYNNEI. The CDR3 DNA reads as TGTGCCAGCATGCGAGGGGAGACCCAGTACTTC. Protein: CASMRGETQYF.

This clonotype was counted many times. The gene calls are TRBV10-3 and TRBJ2-5; the D gene is possibly TRBD2 (6 bases). The CDR3 consists of 14 residues. CDR1 and CDR2 from the germline V gene are ENHRY and SYGVKD. V was trimmed by 0 bases and J by 5 bases, leaving 10 bases between them. Written as DNA, the CDR3 is TGTGCCATCAGTGAGTCAGGCGGGGCGGAGACCCAGTACTTC. This gives the protein CAISESGGAETQYF.

This clonotype was detected many times. V and J are TRBV28 and TRBJ2-6; D is uncertain. Germline CDR1 and CDR2: MDHEN and SYDVKM. The CDR3 contains 15 residues. V dropped 6 bases and J dropped 0 bases, with 9 bases sitting between them. The CDR3 coding sequence is TGTGCCAGCAGCTCAGGAGCCTCTGGGGCCAACGTCCTGACTTTC. Amino acid sequence: CASSSGASGANVLTF.

This clonotype has a count of ten or more. The chain combines TRBV29-1 with TRBJ1-1; D unclear. Trimming left V 5 bases short and J 3 bases short, with 13 bases between. Germline V gives CDR1 SQVTM, CDR2 ANQGSEA. The CDR3 runs to 13 residues. Here the CDR3 reads CSVLSGLDTEAFF. The CDR3 DNA reads TGCAGCGTTTTATCGGGCTTGGACACTGAAGCTTTCTTT.

This clonotype was observed at least ten times. The V and J genes are TRBV28 and TRBJ1-6, with TRBD1 as a possible D gene (5 bases). V lost 2 bases to trimming and J lost 7 bases, with 12 bases between them. Per germline, CDR1 MDHEN and CDR2 SYDVKM. The CDR3 loop spans 15 amino acids. The CDR3 here is CASSLGMSGNSPLHF. CDR3 coding DNA: TGTGCCAGCAGTTTAGGGATGTCAGGGAATTCACCCCTCCACTTT.

The chain carries TRBV4-3 and TRBJ1-1, with a tentative D call TRBD1 (5 bases). V gave up 2 bases and J gave up 1 base, with 5 bases separating them. The length of the CDR3 is 13 residues. CDR1 LGHNA and CDR2 YSLEER come from the germline V gene. DNA of the CDR3: TGCGCCAGCAGCCAAAGGGGGAACACTGAAGCTTTCTTT. Amino acid sequence: CASSQRGNTEAFF.

Many counts were recorded for this clonotype. The chain couples TRBV7-8 to TRBJ2-7; 8 nucleotides agree with TRBD2. The CDR3 runs 13 residues. CDR1 and CDR2 from the germline V gene are SGHVS and FQNEAQ. Germline trimming cut 1 base from V and 6 bases from J; bases unmatched to any gene: 2. CDR3 in amino acids: CASSLGAGGEQYF. The CDR3 DNA reads as TGTGCCAGCAGCTTAGGGGCGGGAGGCGAGCAGTACTTC.

This clonotype came up a few times. The chain employs TRBV9 and TRBJ2-6; no clear D. V dropped 0 bases and J dropped 4 bases, with 2 bases sitting between them. CDR3 length: 13 amino acids. The germline gives CDR1 SGDLS, CDR2 YYNGEE. For the CDR3, the DNA is TGTGCCAGCAGCGTAGTCGGGGCCAACGTCCTGACTTTC. Translated: CASSVVGANVLTF.

This clonotype has at least ten counts. V and J are TRBV27 and TRBJ2-1; D tentatively fits TRBD1 or TRBD2 (5 bases each). The CDR3 totals 13 residues. Germline CDR1 is MNHEY and CDR2 is SMNVEV (reference sequence). Trimming took off 1 base at V and 8 bases at J, with 9 bases between the two ends. CDR3 coding DNA: TGTGCCAGCAGTTTATGGGGGTGGGATGAGCAGTTCTTC. This sequence encodes CASSLWGWDEQFF.

This clonotype was counted many times. V and J are TRBV3-1 and TRBJ2-5; D tentatively fits TRBD1 or TRBD2 (5 bases each). There are 14 residues in the CDR3. CDR1 and CDR2 (germline): LGHDT, YNNKEL (reference sequence). Trimming pared 2 bases from V and 4 bases from J, leaving 11 bases between. CDR3 loop: CASSQRDLRETQYF. As DNA, the CDR3 is TGTGCCAGCAGCCAAAGGGACCTCCGAGAGACCCAGTACTTC.

A few counts support this clonotype. This chain connects TRBV6-5 to TRBJ2-5; weak D call: TRBD2 (6 bases). The CDR3 spans 15 residues. The germline V gene encodes CDR1 MNHEY and CDR2 SVGAGI. Trimming cost V 2 bases and J 4 bases, with 14 bases left between them. Here the CDR3 reads CASSYPGKAGETQYF. The CDR3 DNA follows: TGTGCCAGCAGTTACCCCGGGAAAGCGGGAGAGACCCAGTACTTC.